A selection of T cell receptor beta chains follows, all from one sample in a study of T cell responses to AZD1222 COVID-19 vaccine. Assay: immunoSEQ multiplex PCR; the TCRdb copy retains only in-frame clones and omits some. Of approximately 98,000 clones in the sample, 89% were seen once. Sequenced here: peripheral blood, sampled on day 0 of MenACWY control vaccination. Receptor source: an adult in good health. Both conserved end residues are part of each CDR3. The D gene is left open where the match is weak. Part of the rows lack a size; the others show once, few, many or a class for expanded clones.

J: TRBJ2-1
size: once
V: TRBV7-9
D: TRBD1
DNA: TGTGCCAGCAGCTTGCAGGGGGCTAGTAATGAGCAGTTCTTC
CDR3: CASSLQGASNEQFF

J: TRBJ1-1
size: once
V: TRBV7-9
D: TRBD1
DNA: TGTGCCAGCAGCCCTAAGACAGGGTCGGACACTGAAGCTTTCTTT
CDR3: CASSPKTGSDTEAFF

J: TRBJ2-6
size: NA
V: TRBV19
D: NA
DNA: TGTGCCAGTAGTATGAGTAGTACTGGGGCCAACGTCCTGACTTTC
CDR3: CASSMSSTGANVLTF

J: TRBJ2-4
size: NA
V: TRBV9
D: NA
DNA: TGTGCCAGCAGCGTAGGCGGGACAGTCAAAAACATTCAGTACTTC
CDR3: CASSVGGTVKNIQYF

J: TRBJ1-4
size: NA
V: TRBV19
D: NA
DNA: TGTGCCAGTACCCCCCCGGGCAGGGATGAAAAACTGTTTTTT
CDR3: CASTPPGRDEKLFF

J: TRBJ1-2
size: NA
V: TRBV7-2
D: NA
DNA: TGTGCCAGCAGCTTAGTGGACTATGGCTACACCTTC
CDR3: CASSLVDYGYTF

J: TRBJ2-2
size: NA
V: TRBV2
D: NA
DNA: TGTGCCAGCAGTGGGGAGGGGGCCGGGGAGCTGTTTTTT
CDR3: CASSGEGAGELFF

J: TRBJ2-2
size: NA
V: TRBV9
D: NA
DNA: TGTGCCAGCAGCCCGGCAGGGGCCAACACCGGGGAGCTGTTTTTT
CDR3: CASSPAGANTGELFF

J: TRBJ2-7
size: once
V: TRBV9
D: TRBD2
DNA: TGTGCCAGCAGCGTATCGTCTAGCGGGGACGAGCAGTACTTC
CDR3: CASSVSSSGDEQYF

J: TRBJ2-1
size: few
V: TRBV4-2
D: NA
DNA: TGTGCCAGCAGCCAACAGGGCAATGAGCAGTTCTTC
CDR3: CASSQQGNEQFF

J: TRBJ2-6
size: NA
V: TRBV19
D: TRBD2
DNA: TGTGCCAGTAGTATGTACCTCGGGAGGGGGGCCAACGTCCTGACTTTC
CDR3: CASSMYLGRGANVLTF

J: TRBJ1-1
size: NA
V: TRBV18
D: TRBD1
DNA: TGTGCCAGCTCACCAAGACAGGGAATATGGACTGAAGCTTTCTTT
CDR3: CASSPRQGIWTEAFF

J: TRBJ2-7
size: NA
V: TRBV6-5
D: TRBD1
DNA: TGTGCCAGCACTCGGACAGGCCGTGGGTCCTACGAGCAGTACTTC
CDR3: CASTRTGRGSYEQYF

J: TRBJ2-3
size: NA
V: TRBV2
D: NA
DNA: TGTGCCAGCAGTATCGGGGCCTACACAGATACGCAGTATTTT
CDR3: CASSIGAYTDTQYF

J: TRBJ2-3
size: NA
V: TRBV7-2
D: NA
DNA: TGTGCCAGCAGCTTAGCCGGAGGAGGGGCGGGAAATACGCAGTATTTT
CDR3: CASSLAGGGAGNTQYF

J: TRBJ2-1
size: once
V: TRBV10-1
D: NA
DNA: TGCGCCAGCAGTGACCCCGAGGGGGGCCGCTACAATGAGCAGTTCTTC
CDR3: CASSDPEGGRYNEQFF

J: TRBJ1-6
size: NA
V: TRBV7-7
D: TRBD1
DNA: TGTGCTAGCAGCCGGACAGGGGGGTCACCCCTCCACTTT
CDR3: CASSRTGGSPLHF

J: TRBJ1-1
size: NA
V: TRBV29-1
D: NA
DNA: TGCAGCGTCCGAAAACAGGGTCGCGCTTTCGACACTGAAGCTTTCTTT
CDR3: CSVRKQGRAFDTEAFF

J: TRBJ1-2
size: NA
V: TRBV20-1
D: NA
DNA: TGCAGTGCTAGTAACCCGGGGACCGATGGCTACACCTTC
CDR3: CSASNPGTDGYTF

J: TRBJ2-5
size: NA
V: TRBV28
D: TRBD1
DNA: TGTGCCAGCAGTCCACTCATAGGACAGGGGAGGGAGACCCAGTACTTC
CDR3: CASSPLIGQGRETQYF

J: TRBJ1-2
size: NA
V: TRBV9
D: TRBD1
DNA: TGTGCCAGCAGCCTCGCAGGGGGTGGCTACACCTTC
CDR3: CASSLAGGGYTF

J: TRBJ1-5
size: NA
V: TRBV28
D: NA
DNA: TGTGCCAGCACCGGTCCTGGGGGCAATCAGCCCCAGCATTTT
CDR3: CASTGPGGNQPQHF

J: TRBJ1-4
size: NA
V: TRBV5-1
D: TRBD1
DNA: TGCGCCAGCAGCTTGGGCCCGGGACAGGGTGATGAAAAACTGTTTTTT
CDR3: CASSLGPGQGDEKLFF